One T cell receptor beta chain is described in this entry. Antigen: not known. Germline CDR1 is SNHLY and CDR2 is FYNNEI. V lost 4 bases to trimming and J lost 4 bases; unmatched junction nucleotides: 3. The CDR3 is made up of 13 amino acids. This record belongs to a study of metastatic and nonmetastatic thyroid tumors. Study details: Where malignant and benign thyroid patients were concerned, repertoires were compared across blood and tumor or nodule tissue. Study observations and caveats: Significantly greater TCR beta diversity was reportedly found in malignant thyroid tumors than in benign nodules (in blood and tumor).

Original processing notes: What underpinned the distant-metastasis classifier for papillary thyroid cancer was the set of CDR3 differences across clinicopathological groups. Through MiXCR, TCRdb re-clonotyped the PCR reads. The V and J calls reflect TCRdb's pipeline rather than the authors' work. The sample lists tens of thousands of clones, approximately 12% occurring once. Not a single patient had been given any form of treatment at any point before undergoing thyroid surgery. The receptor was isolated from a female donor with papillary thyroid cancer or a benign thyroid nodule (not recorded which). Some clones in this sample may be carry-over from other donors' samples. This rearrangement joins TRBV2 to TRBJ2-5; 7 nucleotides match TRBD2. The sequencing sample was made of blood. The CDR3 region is CASSGGGVETQYF. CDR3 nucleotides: TGTGCCAGCAGTGGGGGGGGTGTAGAGACCCAGTACTTC.